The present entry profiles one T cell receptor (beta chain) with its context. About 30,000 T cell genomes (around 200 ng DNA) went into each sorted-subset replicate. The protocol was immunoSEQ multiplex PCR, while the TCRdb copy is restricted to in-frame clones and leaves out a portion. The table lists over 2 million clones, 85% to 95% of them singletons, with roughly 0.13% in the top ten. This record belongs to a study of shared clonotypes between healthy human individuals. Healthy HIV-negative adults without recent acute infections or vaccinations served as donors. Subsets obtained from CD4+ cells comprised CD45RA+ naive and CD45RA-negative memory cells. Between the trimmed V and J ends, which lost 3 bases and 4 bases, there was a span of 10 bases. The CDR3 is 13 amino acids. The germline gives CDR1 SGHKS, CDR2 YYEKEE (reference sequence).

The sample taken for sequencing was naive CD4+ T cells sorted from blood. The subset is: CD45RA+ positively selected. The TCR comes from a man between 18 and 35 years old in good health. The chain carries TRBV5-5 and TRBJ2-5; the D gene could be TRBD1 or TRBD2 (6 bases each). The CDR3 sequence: CASSSEGGETQYF. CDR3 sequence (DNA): TGTGCCAGCAGCTCGGAGGGGGGAGAGACCCAGTACTTC.